This is a list of T cell receptor beta chains from one sample in a study of regulatory T cells in long-lasting Graves disease. TCRdb re-called the multiplex PCR reads through MiXCR, storing one row per CDR3 protein. Of 600,000 to 850,000 distinct CDR3 sequences listed, around 30% were seen once; the top ten hold around 42%. This specimen consisted of peripheral blood mononuclear cells (PBMCs), obtained when the disease was refractory, from a patient treated with antithyroid drugs. The receptors shown here come from a female donor with Graves disease. The CDR3 runs from the conserved cysteine through the conserved F or W. The D gene is left open where the match is weak. Size values are once, few and many counts, or a class for expanded clones, and some rows have none.

d_gene: -; j_gene: TRBJ1-2; abundance: few; v_gene: TRBV20-1; CDR3nt: TGCAGTGCTAGATCCCTGGGGGGCGCTGGCTACACCTTC; CDR3aa: CSARSLGGAGYTF
d_gene: -; j_gene: TRBJ1-2; abundance: few; v_gene: TRBV25-1; CDR3nt: TGTGCCAGCAGTGAGTCTCCAATCGGTGGCTACACCTTC; CDR3aa: CASSESPIGGYTF
d_gene: TRBD1; j_gene: TRBJ1-1; abundance: few; v_gene: TRBV11-1; CDR3nt: TGTGCCAGCAGCCCCGGGCTTCGGGACAGGGGATTCCCCGCTTTCTTT; CDR3aa: CASSPGLRDRGFPAFF
d_gene: -; j_gene: TRBJ1-4; abundance: once; v_gene: TRBV20-1; CDR3nt: TGCAGTGCTAGAGATTTTGCTCGAACTAATGAAAAACTGTTTTTT; CDR3aa: CSARDFARTNEKLFF
d_gene: -; j_gene: TRBJ1-1; abundance: few; v_gene: TRBV12-3/TRBV12-4; CDR3nt: TGTGCCAGCAGAAGGGAATTGAACACTGAAGCTTTCTTT; CDR3aa: CASRRELNTEAFF
d_gene: -; j_gene: TRBJ1-2; abundance: few; v_gene: TRBV11-2; CDR3nt: TGTGCCAGCAGCTTAGATTTGACAGGCGGGTATGGCTACACCTTC; CDR3aa: CASSLDLTGGYGYTF
d_gene: TRBD1; j_gene: TRBJ2-3; abundance: -; v_gene: TRBV2; CDR3nt: TGTGCCAGCAGTCAAACCCCCGGGACAGGGATCACAGATACGCAGTATTTT; CDR3aa: CASSQTPGTGITDTQYF
d_gene: -; j_gene: TRBJ1-6; abundance: -; v_gene: TRBV30; CDR3nt: TGTGCCTGGAGTGTACTATCGGCCAGGGCTAATTCACCCCTCCACTTT; CDR3aa: CAWSVLSARANSPLHF
d_gene: TRBD1; j_gene: TRBJ2-5; abundance: -; v_gene: TRBV20-1; CDR3nt: TGCAGTGCTAACAACAGGGGGGAGGAGACCCAGTACTTC; CDR3aa: CSANNRGEETQYF
d_gene: TRBD1; j_gene: TRBJ1-1; abundance: -; v_gene: TRBV7-9; CDR3nt: TGTGCCAGCAGCTCCGAAGGGACAGGGCGGTTCACTGAAGCTTTCTTT; CDR3aa: CASSSEGTGRFTEAFF
d_gene: -; j_gene: TRBJ1-1; abundance: -; v_gene: TRBV6-2/TRBV6-3; CDR3nt: TGTGCCAGCAGCCCCAGGGTTACGGGACATCGGGCTTTCTTT; CDR3aa: CASSPRVTGHRAFF
d_gene: -; j_gene: TRBJ1-2; abundance: -; v_gene: TRBV12-3/TRBV12-4; CDR3nt: TGTGCCAGCAGTTCGAGGGGTGGAGTGGTCCGCTATGGCTACACCTTC; CDR3aa: CASSSRGGVVRYGYTF
d_gene: TRBD2; j_gene: TRBJ2-5; abundance: -; v_gene: TRBV10-2; CDR3nt: TGCGCCAGCAGTGAAGGACTAGCGGTGTACCAAGAGACCCAGTACTTC; CDR3aa: CASSEGLAVYQETQYF
d_gene: TRBD2; j_gene: TRBJ2-3; abundance: few; v_gene: TRBV12-3/TRBV12-4; CDR3nt: TGTGCCAGCAGTTTGAAAAGCGGGAGGGTAGATACGCAGTATTTT; CDR3aa: CASSLKSGRVDTQYF
d_gene: TRBD2; j_gene: TRBJ2-7; abundance: -; v_gene: TRBV6-1; CDR3nt: TGTGCCAGCAGTGCCACACTAGCGGGATCCTACGAGCAGTACTTC; CDR3aa: CASSATLAGSYEQYF
d_gene: -; j_gene: TRBJ1-4; abundance: -; v_gene: TRBV19; CDR3nt: TGTGCCAGTAGTATGGGAGCAGGGGACCCTGAAAAACTGTTTTTT; CDR3aa: CASSMGAGDPEKLFF
d_gene: -; j_gene: TRBJ2-7; abundance: -; v_gene: TRBV6-1; CDR3nt: TGTGCCAGTCGACCTGCGGGGCGCAAGCAGTACTTC; CDR3aa: CASRPAGRKQYF
d_gene: -; j_gene: TRBJ2-1; abundance: once; v_gene: TRBV20-1; CDR3nt: TGCAGTGCTAACAAACCCGACCGCGCCTACAATGAGCAGTTCTTC; CDR3aa: CSANKPDRAYNEQFF
d_gene: TRBD1; j_gene: TRBJ2-7; abundance: -; v_gene: TRBV6-2/TRBV6-3; CDR3nt: TGTGCCAGCATCGACAGGGAACTCCTCTACGAGCAGTACTTC; CDR3aa: CASIDRELLYEQYF
d_gene: TRBD1; j_gene: TRBJ1-2; abundance: few; v_gene: TRBV14; CDR3nt: TGTGCCAGCAGCGAAACAACAGGGGGCTATGGCTACACCTTC; CDR3aa: CASSETTGGYGYTF
d_gene: -; j_gene: TRBJ2-7; abundance: few; v_gene: TRBV5-4; CDR3nt: TGTGCCAGCAGCTTGATCGGGGAAACGGAAGCGCAGTACTTC; CDR3aa: CASSLIGETEAQYF
d_gene: -; j_gene: TRBJ1-6; abundance: many; v_gene: TRBV12-3/TRBV12-4; CDR3nt: TGTGCCAGCAGTTTGATCTCTCCACCCCTCCACTTT; CDR3aa: CASSLISPPLHF
d_gene: TRBD1; j_gene: TRBJ1-2; abundance: many; v_gene: TRBV28; CDR3nt: TGTGCCACCACAACGTCCGGGACAGGGGGCGATGGCTACACCTTC; CDR3aa: CATTTSGTGGDGYTF
d_gene: -; j_gene: TRBJ2-1; abundance: once; v_gene: TRBV12-3/TRBV12-4; CDR3nt: TGTGCCAGCAGTTTATCTAGCTGGTATGAGCAGTTCTTC; CDR3aa: CASSLSSWYEQFF
d_gene: -; j_gene: TRBJ2-5; abundance: -; v_gene: TRBV20-1; CDR3nt: TGCAGTGCTAGAGCTGGTGGCGGAGCAGAGACCCAGTACTTC; CDR3aa: CSARAGGGAETQYF